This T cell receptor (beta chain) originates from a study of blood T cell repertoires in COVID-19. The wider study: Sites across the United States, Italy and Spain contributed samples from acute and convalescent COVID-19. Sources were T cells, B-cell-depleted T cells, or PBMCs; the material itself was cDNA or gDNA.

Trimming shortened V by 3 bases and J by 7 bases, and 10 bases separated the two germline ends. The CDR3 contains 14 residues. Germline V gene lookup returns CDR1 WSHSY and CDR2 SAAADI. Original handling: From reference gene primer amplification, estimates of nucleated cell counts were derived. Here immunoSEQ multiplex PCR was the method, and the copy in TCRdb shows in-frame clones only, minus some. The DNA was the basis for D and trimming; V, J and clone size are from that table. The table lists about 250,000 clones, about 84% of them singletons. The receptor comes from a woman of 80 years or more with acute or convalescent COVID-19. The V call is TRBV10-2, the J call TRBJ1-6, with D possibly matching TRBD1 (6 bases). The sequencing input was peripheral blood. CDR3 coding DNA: TGCGCCAGCAGTGATTGGACAGAGAATTCACCCCTCCACTTT. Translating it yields CASSDWTENSPLHF.